Below, one T cell receptor (beta chain) is given with its context. These data are taken from a study of shared clonotypes between healthy human individuals. The CDR3 is made up of 16 amino acids. The J segment lost 1 base and the V segment lost 0 bases, leaving 2 bases of the junction unmatched. CDR1 is MGHRA, CDR2 YSYEKL, per germline. It was roughly 330 ng DNA, about 30,000 T cell genomes, that went into each replicate PCR of unsorted PBMC. Methods used by the authors: ImmunoSEQ yielded junction-only sequences lacking quality scores, so filtering differed. Clones were sequenced by immunoSEQ multiplex PCR, and TCRdb holds only the in-frame ones, with some missing. D and trimming come from the DNA, and the V and J calls and clone size come from that table. This table holds around 510,000 clones, about 80% found once.

The receptor's source is a woman aged 40 to 50 in good health. Some clones in this sample may be carry-over from other donors' samples. Sequences were obtained from PBMCs. This chain links TRBV4-1 with TRBJ2-7; 11 nucleotides match TRBD2. This chain's CDR3 is CASSQERLAGSYEQYF. CDR3 DNA: TGCGCCAGCAGCCAAGAAAGACTAGCGGGATCCTACGAGCAGTACTTC.